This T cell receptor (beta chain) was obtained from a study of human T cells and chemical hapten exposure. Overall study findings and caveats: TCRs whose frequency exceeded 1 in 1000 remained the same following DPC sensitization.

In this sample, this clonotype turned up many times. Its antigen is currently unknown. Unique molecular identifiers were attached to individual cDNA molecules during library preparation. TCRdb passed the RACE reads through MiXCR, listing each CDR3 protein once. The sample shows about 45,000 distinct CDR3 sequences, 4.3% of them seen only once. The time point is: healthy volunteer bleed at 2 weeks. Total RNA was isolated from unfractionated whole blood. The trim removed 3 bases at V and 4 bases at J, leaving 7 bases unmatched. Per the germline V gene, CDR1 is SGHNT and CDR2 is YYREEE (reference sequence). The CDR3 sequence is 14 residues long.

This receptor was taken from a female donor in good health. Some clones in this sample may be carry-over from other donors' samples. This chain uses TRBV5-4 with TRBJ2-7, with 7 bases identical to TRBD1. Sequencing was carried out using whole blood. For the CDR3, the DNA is TGTGCCAGCAGCTCCCGGGACAGATTATACGAGCAGTACTTC. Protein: CASSSRDRLYEQYF. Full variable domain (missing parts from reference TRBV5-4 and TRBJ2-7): ETGVTQSPTHLIKTRGQQVTLRCSSQSGHNTVSWYQQALGQGPQFIFQYYREEENGRGNFPPRFSGLQFPNYSSELNVNALELDDSALYLCASSSRDRLYEQYFGPGTRLTVT.